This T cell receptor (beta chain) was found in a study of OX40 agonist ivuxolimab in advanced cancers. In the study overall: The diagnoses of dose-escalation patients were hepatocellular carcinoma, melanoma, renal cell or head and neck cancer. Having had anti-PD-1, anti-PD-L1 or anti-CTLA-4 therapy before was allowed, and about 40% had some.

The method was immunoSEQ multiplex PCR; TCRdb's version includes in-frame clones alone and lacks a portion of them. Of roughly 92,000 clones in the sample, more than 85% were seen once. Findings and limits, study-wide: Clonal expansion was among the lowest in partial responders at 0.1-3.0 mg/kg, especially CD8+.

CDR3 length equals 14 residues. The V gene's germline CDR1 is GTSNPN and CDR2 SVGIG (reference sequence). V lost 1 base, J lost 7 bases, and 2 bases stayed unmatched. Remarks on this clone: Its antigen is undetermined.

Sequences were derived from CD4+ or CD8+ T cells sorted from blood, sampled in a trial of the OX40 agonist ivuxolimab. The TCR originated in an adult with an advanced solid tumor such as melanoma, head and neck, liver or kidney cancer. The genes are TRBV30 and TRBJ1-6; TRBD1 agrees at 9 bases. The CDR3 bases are TGTGCCTGGAGTGCTGGACAGGGGAATTCACCCCTCCACTTT. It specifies CAWSAGQGNSPLHF.